A selection of T cell receptor beta chains follows, all from one sample in a study of blood T cell repertoires in COVID-19. TCRdb's table, derived via immunoSEQ multiplex PCR, lists solely in-frame clones and lacks some. Altogether around 67,000 clones are present, roughly 81% being singletons, with the ten largest covering around a tenth. Sequenced material: peripheral blood. Receptors were obtained from a human donor in a cohort sampled during active COVID-19. CDR3s include the opening cysteine and the closing phenylalanine or tryptophan. The D gene is left open where the match is weak. Only part of the rows carry a size: once, few, many, or a class if the clone is expanded.

abundance	d_gene	v_gene	j_gene	CDR3aa	CDR3nt
-	-	TRBV11-2	TRBJ2-1	CASSLEAGSSYNEQFF	TGTGCCAGCAGCTTAGAGGCGGGAAGCTCCTACAATGAGCAGTTCTTC
few	TRBD2	TRBV24-1	TRBJ2-1	CATSDTTSGRDNEQFF	TGTGCCACCAGTGATACCACTAGCGGGAGGGACAATGAGCAGTTCTTC
-	-	TRBV2	TRBJ2-6	CASRAGEGPGANVLTF	TGTGCCAGCAGGGCAGGGGAAGGACCTGGGGCCAACGTCCTGACTTTC
-	TRBD1	TRBV6-1	TRBJ2-3	CASSDGIRTGQYF	TGTGCCAGCAGTGACGGCATTAGGACAGGGCAGTATTTT
-	-	TRBV18	TRBJ2-3	CASSPPAGASTDTQYF	TGTGCCAGCTCACCACCGGCTGGGGCCAGCACAGATACGCAGTATTTT
-	-	TRBV3-1/TRBV3-2	TRBJ1-4	CASSQDKGDYNEKLFF	TGTGCCAGCAGCCAAGATAAAGGGGATTATAATGAAAAACTGTTTTTT
-	-	TRBV28	TRBJ2-7	CASSLGLQGDEQYF	TGTGCCAGCAGTTTGGGCCTACAGGGAGACGAGCAGTACTTC
-	TRBD2	TRBV5-8	TRBJ2-2	CASSFGSGTNTGELFF	TGTGCCAGCAGCTTTGGTAGCGGGACGAACACCGGGGAGCTGTTTTTT
-	-	TRBV4-3	TRBJ2-3	CASSPSRLGVGDTQYF	TGCGCCAGCAGCCCCTCCAGGCTGGGCGTCGGAGATACGCAGTATTTT
-	-	TRBV6-1	TRBJ1-1	CASSDDRTEAFF	TGTGCCAGCAGTGACGACAGAACTGAAGCTTTCTTT
-	-	TRBV18	TRBJ1-5	CASSRLQSSNQPQHF	TGTGCCAGCTCACGGTTGCAGTCAAGCAATCAGCCCCAGCATTTT
-	TRBD1	TRBV29-1	TRBJ2-7	CSVGDRVGEQYF	TGCAGCGTTGGAGACAGGGTCGGAGAGCAGTACTTC
-	-	TRBV30	TRBJ1-4	CAWSVGTGGNEKLFF	TGTGCCTGGAGTGTCGGGACGGGGGGTAATGAAAAACTGTTTTTT
-	TRBD2	TRBV5-4	TRBJ2-5	CASSGAGTSGRETQYF	TGTGCCAGCAGTGGGGCAGGCACTAGCGGTCGGGAGACCCAGTACTTC
-	-	TRBV28	TRBJ1-2	CASTRDVNGYTF	TGTGCCAGCACCAGGGATGTCAATGGCTACACCTTC
-	TRBD1	TRBV30	TRBJ1-3	CAWSWEGTGSSGNTIYF	TGTGCCTGGAGTTGGGAAGGGACAGGGAGCTCTGGAAACACCATATATTTT
-	-	TRBV7-8	TRBJ2-7	CASSLTRGESEQYF	TGTGCCAGCAGCTTAACGCGTGGAGAGAGCGAGCAGTACTTC
-	TRBD1	TRBV4-3	TRBJ1-1	CASSQGWDRGSGTEAFF	TGCGCCAGCAGCCAAGGGTGGGACAGGGGGTCGGGAACTGAAGCTTTCTTT
-	TRBD1	TRBV28	TRBJ2-2	CASRPTGVGSGELFF	TGTGCCAGCAGGCCGACAGGGGTTGGTTCCGGGGAGCTGTTTTTT
-	-	TRBV27	TRBJ2-7	CASSLIWGHGDEQYF	TGTGCCAGCAGTTTAATATGGGGACACGGGGACGAGCAGTACTTC
-	-	TRBV5-6	TRBJ2-7	CASSLWDTRSSYEQYF	TGTGCCAGCAGCCTGTGGGACACCCGAAGCTCCTACGAGCAGTACTTC
-	-	TRBV11-2	TRBJ1-1	CASSFPSFMNTEAFF	TGTGCCAGCAGCTTCCCGAGTTTTATGAACACTGAAGCTTTCTTT
-	-	TRBV28	TRBJ1-6	CASSSFLNSPLHF	TGTGCCAGCAGTTCCTTCCTGAATTCACCCCTCCACTTT
-	-	TRBV28	TRBJ1-3	CASSPGQGALGNTIYF	TGTGCCAGCAGCCCCGGGCAAGGGGCACTCGGAAACACCATATATTTT
-	-	TRBV12-3/TRBV12-4	TRBJ1-1	CASSNRVVTEAFF	TGTGCCAGCAGTAACAGGGTTGTCACTGAAGCTTTCTTT
-	-	TRBV5-6	TRBJ2-7	CASSPTSSYEQYF	TGTGCCAGCAGCCCAACGAGCTCCTACGAGCAGTACTTC
few	-	TRBV11-2	TRBJ2-7	CASSLAAGSAYEQYF	TGTGCCAGCAGCTTAGCGGCGGGTTCCGCCTACGAGCAGTACTTC
-	-	TRBV7-3	TRBJ2-7	CASSLAGPPDTYEQYF	TGTGCCAGCAGCTTGGCTGGGCCCCCAGACACCTACGAGCAGTACTTC
-	-	TRBV25-1	TRBJ2-1	CASSLGGPEQFF	TGTGCCAGCAGCCTGGGGGGACCTGAGCAGTTCTTC
-	-	TRBV7-9	TRBJ1-1	CASSLQTGYTEAFF	TGTGCCAGCAGCCTCCAAACAGGTTACACTGAAGCTTTCTTT
once	TRBD1	TRBV24-1	TRBJ1-1	CATSDSGTDQEAFF	TGTGCCACCAGTGATTCCGGGACAGACCAAGAGGCCTTCTTT
-	-	TRBV19	TRBJ1-2	CASSIVPAGNYGYTF	TGTGCCAGTAGTATAGTCCCGGCAGGGAACTATGGCTACACCTTC